These T cell receptor beta chains were read from a single sample in a study of T-cell reconstitution after alpha-beta-depleted transplantation in children. MiXCR was run by TCRdb on the PCR reads, yielding one entry per CDR3 protein. The sample records roughly 350,000 distinct CDR3 sequences, around 15% being singletons. The source was PBMCs, mostly from graft donor cells, collected 360 days after TCRalphabeta/CD19-depleted stem cell transplant. These receptors were collected from a male patient aged 2-9 years who had a stem cell transplant for acute lymphoblastic leukemia, so the T cells may come from the graft donor. Both conserved end residues are part of each CDR3. Each record gives: J gene, D gene, V gene, clone size, CDR3 protein, CDR3 DNA. A D gene is named only where the DNA matches it firmly. The listing skips clone size in some rows; elsewhere it reads once, few, many or a size class.

TRBJ2-1 . TRBV4-1 . CASSQDRLETYNEQFF TGCGCCAGCAGCCAAGATCGCCTTGAAACCTACAATGAGCAGTTCTTC
TRBJ2-5 . TRBV12-3/TRBV12-4 many CASGELQETQYF TGTGCCAGCGGGGAGCTTCAAGAGACCCAGTACTTC
TRBJ2-7 . TRBV7-9 . CASSLGVGSSYEQYF TGTGCCAGCAGCCTAGGGGTTGGTAGTTCCTACGAGCAGTACTTC
TRBJ2-7 . TRBV7-2 . CASSLARSGEQYF TGTGCCAGCAGCTTAGCCAGGTCGGGGGAGCAGTACTTC
TRBJ2-7 TRBD1 TRBV5-1 . CASSSGQGFGYEQYF TGCGCCAGCAGCTCGGGACAGGGTTTTGGCTACGAGCAGTACTTC
TRBJ1-1 . TRBV9 few CASSVSGGGNTEAFF TGTGCCAGCAGCGTCTCCGGCGGCGGGAACACTGAAGCTTTCTTT
TRBJ2-1 . TRBV29-1 many CSVESGQHSNEQFF TGCAGCGTTGAGTCGGGACAACATTCTAATGAGCAGTTCTTC
TRBJ2-5 . TRBV12-3/TRBV12-4 few CASRGGGVWETQYF TGTGCCAGCAGGGGGGGCGGGGTTTGGGAGACCCAGTACTTC
TRBJ2-1 TRBD2 TRBV20-1 many CSARFSGRLSYNEQFF TGCAGTGCTAGGTTTAGCGGGAGGTTGTCCTACAATGAGCAGTTCTTC
TRBJ2-1 . TRBV10-3 few CAIRGLGYEQFF TGTGCCATCAGGGGGCTAGGTTATGAGCAGTTCTTC
TRBJ2-5 . TRBV7-6 few CASSLAAEETQYF TGTGCCAGCAGCTTAGCCGCAGAGGAGACCCAGTACTTC
TRBJ2-1 . TRBV9 few CASSVGRGFYNEQFF TGTGCCAGCAGCGTAGGGAGGGGGTTCTACAATGAGCAGTTCTTC
TRBJ1-5 . TRBV19 . CASQTSNQPQHF TGTGCCAGCCAGACAAGCAATCAGCCCCAGCATTTT
TRBJ2-1 TRBD2 TRBV28 . CASSLVLAGINEQFF TGTGCCAGCAGTTTAGTCCTAGCGGGTATCAATGAGCAGTTCTTC
TRBJ2-1 TRBD2 TRBV7-8 . CASTLGLAGGNEQFF TGTGCCAGCACCCTGGGACTAGCGGGAGGGAATGAGCAGTTCTTC
TRBJ2-1 TRBD2 TRBV4-3 few CASSQAATSPYNEQFF TGCGCCAGCAGCCAAGCGGCGACTAGCCCTTACAATGAGCAGTTCTTC
TRBJ2-1 TRBD2 TRBV2 few CASTPSSGSSYNEQFF TGTGCCAGCACACCCTCTAGCGGCAGCTCCTACAATGAGCAGTTCTTC
TRBJ2-2 TRBD1 TRBV4-2 . CASSTRQGTGELFF TGTGCCAGCAGCACCAGACAGGGGACCGGGGAGCTGTTTTTT
TRBJ2-7 TRBD1 TRBV3-1 . CASSQDSSIRGPYEQYF TGTGCCAGCAGCCAAGATTCGTCTATCAGGGGGCCCTACGAGCAGTACTTC
TRBJ2-1 TRBD2 TRBV28 few CASSVLSPSDYSGRSTEQFF TGTGCCAGCAGCGTCCTCTCTCCCTCCGACTATAGCGGGAGGAGTACTGAGCAGTTCTTC
TRBJ1-1 . TRBV12-3/TRBV12-4 few CASSPPGVMNTEAFF TGTGCCAGCAGTCCCCCAGGGGTTATGAACACTGAAGCTTTCTTT
TRBJ2-1 . TRBV5-1 few CASSLGASFYNEQFF TGCGCCAGCAGCTTGGGGGCTAGCTTCTACAATGAGCAGTTCTTC
TRBJ1-6 TRBD1 TRBV14 . CASSQDRGSGQGASAYNSPLHF TGTGCCAGCAGCCAAGATCGGGGCTCGGGACAGGGGGCTAGCGCCTATAATTCACCCCTCCACTTT
TRBJ2-2 TRBD1 TRBV4-1 . CASSQRDRDTGELFF TGCGCCAGCAGCCAAAGGGACAGGGACACCGGGGAGCTGTTTTTT
TRBJ2-7 TRBD1 TRBV7-2 few CASSLGQGAAYEQYF TGTGCCAGCAGCTTGGGACAGGGGGCGGCCTACGAGCAGTACTTC
TRBJ2-2 . TRBV6-2/TRBV6-3 few CASSYPVGPTGELFF TGTGCCAGCAGTTACCCCGTTGGCCCCACCGGGGAGCTGTTTTTT
TRBJ2-3 . TRBV7-3 . CASSLWQSDTQYF TGTGCCAGCAGCTTGTGGCAATCAGATACGCAGTATTTT
TRBJ1-2 . TRBV6-5 . CASSYSAGAYGYTF TGTGCCAGCAGTTACTCCGCTGGCGCCTATGGCTACACCTTC
TRBJ2-7 . TRBV7-8 . CASSPRVGGYEQYF TGTGCCAGCAGCCCCCGGGTGGGGGGCTACGAGCAGTACTTC
TRBJ2-1 . TRBV25-1 . CASSDSGRVNNEQFF TGTGCCAGCAGTGATAGCGGCAGGGTAAACAATGAGCAGTTCTTC
TRBJ2-3 . TRBV10-3 many CAISETHNTRTDTQYF TGTGCCATCAGTGAGACCCACAATACCCGCACAGATACGCAGTATTTT
TRBJ2-3 TRBD1 TRBV5-1 . CASIGDRVADTQYF TGCGCCAGCATAGGGGACAGGGTAGCGGATACGCAGTATTTT
TRBJ1-1 . TRBV2 . CASSDTGEGNTEAFF TGTGCCAGCAGTGATACGGGGGAGGGTAACACTGAAGCTTTCTTT
TRBJ2-5 TRBD1 TRBV10-3 . CAISDGTGFLRGWQETQYF TGTGCCATCAGTGACGGGACAGGCTTTCTTAGGGGGTGGCAAGAGACCCAGTACTTC
TRBJ2-7 TRBD2 TRBV12-3/TRBV12-4 many CASTGLAGGIYEQYF TGTGCCAGCACCGGACTAGCGGGAGGGATCTACGAGCAGTACTTC
TRBJ1-3 . TRBV20-1 few CSAREPGNTIYF TGCAGTGCTAGAGAGCCTGGAAACACCATATATTTT
TRBJ2-2 TRBD1 TRBV4-2 . CASSLRQGLDTGELFF TGTGCCAGCAGCCTAAGACAGGGGTTGGACACCGGGGAGCTGTTTTTT
TRBJ1-3 TRBD1 TRBV5-5 few CASNRDRGTGNTIYF TGTGCCAGCAACCGGGACAGGGGAACTGGAAACACCATATATTTT
TRBJ2-1 TRBD2 TRBV19 few CASSIEGGDYNEQFF TGTGCCAGTAGTATCGAGGGAGGGGATTACAATGAGCAGTTCTTC
TRBJ2-2 . TRBV10-3 few CAIGRGQNTGELFF TGTGCCATCGGGCGGGGTCAGAACACCGGGGAGCTGTTTTTT
TRBJ2-3 . TRBV7-2 . CASSGPGRSTDTQYF TGTGCCAGCAGCGGCCCTGGGCGGAGCACAGATACGCAGTATTTT
TRBJ2-1 TRBD2 TRBV5-4 many CASTLGGGRYNEQFF TGTGCCAGCACCCTCGGGGGAGGGAGATACAATGAGCAGTTCTTC
TRBJ2-2 . TRBV5-5 many CASSRSGTGELFF TGTGCCAGCAGTAGAAGCGGCACCGGGGAGCTGTTTTTT
TRBJ2-2 TRBD1 TRBV5-1 many CASSWGQSTGELFF TGCGCCAGCAGCTGGGGACAGTCCACCGGGGAGCTGTTTTTT
TRBJ2-1 . TRBV29-1 . CSAGLERTLSNEQFF TGCAGCGCCGGCCTGGAGCGGACACTTAGCAATGAGCAGTTCTTC
TRBJ2-3 TRBD2 TRBV5-1 . CASSLALTSVSTDTQYF TGCGCCAGCAGCTTGGCCCTTACTAGCGTGAGCACAGATACGCAGTATTTT
TRBJ2-3 . TRBV4-3 many CASSRRGLRGGGTDTQYF TGCGCCAGCAGCCGAAGAGGGTTGAGGGGCGGGGGCACAGATACGCAGTATTTT
TRBJ2-7 . TRBV5-6 few CASSFSQGNNEQYF TGTGCCAGCAGCTTCAGTCAGGGGAACAACGAGCAGTACTTC
TRBJ2-7 . TRBV6-2/TRBV6-3 few CASSRGTSEYF TGTGCCAGCAGCCGCGGGACATCCGAGTACTTC
TRBJ1-1 TRBD1 TRBV4-2 . CASSQGWDRGQNTEAFF TGTGCCAGCAGCCAAGGTTGGGACAGGGGGCAGAACACTGAAGCTTTCTTT
TRBJ2-5 TRBD1 TRBV29-1 few CSATGQGVFETQYF TGCAGCGCCACGGGACAGGGGGTATTCGAGACCCAGTACTTC
TRBJ1-5 . TRBV28 many CASSPLGPKIPQHF TGTGCCAGCAGTCCTCTGGGACCCAAGATACCCCAGCATTTT
TRBJ2-1 TRBD1 TRBV9 . CASSEDRGDEQFF TGTGCCAGCTCGGAGGACAGGGGGGATGAGCAGTTCTTC
TRBJ1-1 . TRBV10-3 few CAITDTSLALKLFF TGTGCCATCACAGACACCAGCTTAGCACTGAAGCTTTTCTTT
TRBJ2-2 TRBD2 TRBV20-1 . CSAGGGTSGRGSRTGELFF TGCAGTGCCGGGGGCGGGACTAGCGGGAGGGGGTCGAGGACCGGGGAGCTGTTTTTT
TRBJ2-5 TRBD1 TRBV30 few CAWSWGQGAGTQYF TGTGCCTGGAGTTGGGGACAGGGGGCCGGGACCCAGTACTTC
TRBJ2-5 . TRBV3-1 . CASSQERPSFREETQYF TGTGCCAGCAGCCAAGAGAGGCCTAGCTTTAGAGAAGAGACCCAGTACTTC